This TCR beta chain was recorded in a study of shared clonotypes between healthy human individuals. Whole-study findings and limits: The study sampled only blood, and tissue repertoires likely differ.

The study drew its donors from healthy HIV-negative adults without recent acute infections or vaccinations. Assay execution took place at the deep level. Unsorted PBMC DNA sequencing spanned ten immunoSEQ deep assay plates. Using immunoSEQ multiplex PCR, the repertoire was profiled, and TCRdb retains in-frame clones only, with some absent. There are hundreds of thousands of clones in the sample; around three quarters occur only once, and about 11% lies in the top ten. Germline CDR1 reads SQVTM; CDR2 reads ANQGSEA. There are 13 residues in the CDR3. V lost 5 bases and J 5 bases, leaving 15 bases between the germline ends. Note on this clone: The antigen remains unidentified.

V and J are TRBV29-1 and TRBJ2-5; D unresolved. Sequencing was done on a sample of PBMCs. This TCR derives from a woman between 40 and 55 years old in good health. Some clones in this sample may be carry-over from other donors' samples. The CDR3, as DNA: TGCAGCGTTCCTGTGGGCGTACTGGAGACCCAGTACTTC. As protein: CSVPVGVLETQYF.